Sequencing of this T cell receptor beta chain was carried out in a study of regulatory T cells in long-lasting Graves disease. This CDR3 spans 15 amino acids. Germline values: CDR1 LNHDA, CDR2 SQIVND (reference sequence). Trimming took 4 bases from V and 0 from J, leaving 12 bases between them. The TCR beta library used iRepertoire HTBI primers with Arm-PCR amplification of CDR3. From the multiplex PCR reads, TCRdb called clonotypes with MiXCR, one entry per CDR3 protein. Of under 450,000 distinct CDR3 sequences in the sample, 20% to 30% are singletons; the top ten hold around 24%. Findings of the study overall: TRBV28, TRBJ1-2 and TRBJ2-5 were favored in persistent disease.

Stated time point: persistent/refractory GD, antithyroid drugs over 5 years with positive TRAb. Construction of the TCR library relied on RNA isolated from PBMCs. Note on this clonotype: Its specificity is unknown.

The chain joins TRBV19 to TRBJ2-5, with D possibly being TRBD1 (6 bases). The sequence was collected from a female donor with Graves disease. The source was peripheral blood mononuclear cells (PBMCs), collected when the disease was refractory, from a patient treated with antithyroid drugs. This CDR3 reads CASSTNQGYQETQYF. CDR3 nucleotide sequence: TGTGCCAGTAGTACTAACCAGGGGTACCAAGAGACCCAGTACTTC.